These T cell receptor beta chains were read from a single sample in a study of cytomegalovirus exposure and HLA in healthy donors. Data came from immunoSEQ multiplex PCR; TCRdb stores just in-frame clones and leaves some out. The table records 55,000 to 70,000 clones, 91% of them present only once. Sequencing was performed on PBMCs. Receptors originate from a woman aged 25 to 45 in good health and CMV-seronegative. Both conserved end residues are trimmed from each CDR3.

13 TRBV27 ASSLLGDSNQPQH
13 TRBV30 AWRSRLAGGGEQY
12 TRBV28 ASRPGTSGYEQY
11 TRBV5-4 ASSSITGVEQY
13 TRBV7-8 ASSRATGAHYGYT
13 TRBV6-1 ASKLDSPGGYEQY
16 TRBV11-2 ASSLDLDGQGPNYGYT
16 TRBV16 ASTYLRGTGRASYEQY
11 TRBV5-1 ASSFQGDTEAF
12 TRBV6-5 ASQAGGPTYEQY
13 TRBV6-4 ASSESSGTFNEQF
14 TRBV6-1 ASSEVGGSYTDTQY
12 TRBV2 ASTGGSGDNEQF
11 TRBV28 ASSLRTLYEQY
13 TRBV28 ASSLPDRVGNEQF
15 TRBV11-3 ASSIDSGRASNGELF
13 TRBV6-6 ASSYERGSYNEQF